The subject of this entry is one T cell receptor (beta chain). Germline V gene lookup returns CDR1 SGHDT and CDR2 YYEEEE. The CDR3 contains 12 residues. V was trimmed by 5 bases and J by 8 bases, leaving 13 bases between them. The data were obtained in a study of blood T cell repertoires in COVID-19. As for the study in general: Specimens from acute and convalescent COVID-19 originated in the United States, Italy and Spain.

Under the authors' procedure: Nucleated cell counts were estimated from reference gene primer amplification. TCRdb's copy holds only in-frame clones and misses some; the assay was immunoSEQ multiplex PCR. The V and J calls and the clone size are those of that table, but D and trimming were determined from the DNA. Of over 150,000 clones listed, around 83% are singletons. The material sequenced was peripheral blood. This sequence originates from a man aged 35 to 55 with acute or convalescent COVID-19. V is TRBV5-6 and J is TRBJ1-1; D is unclear. The CDR3: CASRARSYEAFF. For the CDR3, the DNA is TGTGCCAGCAGGGCTAGATCCTACGAAGCTTTCTTT.